A single sample is the source of the 6 T cell receptor beta chains below, sequenced in a study of blood T cells in healthy people across ages. With a J-beta primer mix and a sample-barcoded 5' primer, a second PCR ran 7 to 11 cycles. TCRdb analysed the 5' RACE reads with MiXCR anew, one entry per CDR3 protein. The table has roughly 800,000 distinct CDR3 sequences, 20% to 30% seen once. In addition, the sample was reused for a study of T cells of mothers and their children.

Specimen: blood. These receptors were obtained from a boy aged 5-17 years in good health.

V is TRBV10-3 and J is TRBJ2-7, with 9 bases aligning to TRBD1. The germline gives CDR1 ENHRY, CDR2 SYGVKD. This CDR3 comprises 12 residues. V trimming: 11 bases; J trimming: 2 bases; junction bases outside the gene matches: 4. CDR3 coding DNA: TGTGCCGCGGGACAGGGAACCTACGAGCAGTACTTC. Amino acids: CAAGQGTYEQYF.

This clonotype was observed a handful of times. V gene TRBV6-6 combines with J gene TRBJ1-4, with D maybe TRBD1 (5 bases). This CDR3 spans 16 amino acids. Germline values: CDR1 MNHNY, CDR2 SVGAGI (reference sequence). V lost 6 bases and J 6 bases, leaving 20 bases between the germline ends. The CDR3 spells CASSPKTSGADEKLFF. CDR3 sequence (DNA): TGTGCCAGCAGCCCTAAAACCTCCGGGGCTGATGAAAAACTGTTTTTT.

About this clonotype itself: The junction and the germline gene differ at one end; a read error may be behind it. The V and J genes are TRBV10-3 and TRBJ2-5; 10 bases line up with TRBD2. The CDR3 is 13 amino acids. Germline CDR1 and CDR2: ENHRY and SYGVKD. CDR3 region: CAISESPTSGDSF. CDR3 nucleotides: TGTGCCATCAGTGAGTCACCCACTAGCGGGGATTCCTTC.

The chain combines TRBV3-1 with TRBJ2-1, with D possibly TRBD1 on 5 matching bases. CDR1 LGHDT and CDR2 YNNKEL come from the germline V gene (reference sequence). CDR3 length equals 13 residues. V lost 4 bases and J lost 6, with 10 bases in between. CDR3 residues: CASSPMTVNEQFF. CDR3 DNA sequence: TGTGCCAGCAGCCCCATGACAGTCAATGAGCAGTTCTTC.

The chain couples TRBV7-9 to TRBJ1-1, with 8 bases fitting TRBD1. V shed 5 bases and J 4 bases; nucleotides not matched to a gene: 6. CDR1 and CDR2 from the germline V gene are SEHNR and FQNEAQ (reference sequence). The CDR3 is 14 amino acids. CDR3 protein: CASSTGQGATEAFF. The CDR3 region has the DNA TGTGCCAGCAGCACTGGACAGGGAGCCACTGAAGCTTTCTTT.

This clonotype has more than one count but fewer than ten. This rearrangement joins TRBV4-3 to TRBJ2-2; D may be TRBD2 (6 bases). From germline, CDR1 is LGHNA and CDR2 YSLEER. The V and J ends lost 1 base and 8 bases respectively, with 26 bases between them. The length of the CDR3 is 19 residues. CDR3 DNA sequence: TGCGCCAGCAGCCAAGGGAGGGCCGGCGAAACCGGCGCGGGGGGGGAGCTGTTTTTT. It specifies CASSQGRAGETGAGGELFF.